The entry below describes one T cell receptor beta chain. The antigen remains unidentified. Using immunoSEQ multiplex PCR, the repertoire was profiled, and TCRdb retains in-frame clones only, with some absent. The table shows tens of thousands of clones, with approximately 87% occurring only once. The data originate from a study of graft-versus-host responses after intestinal transplantation. Study in general: Recipients were given multivisceral, liver-intestinal, or isolated intestinal transplants. Tacrolimus plus steroids were given to all recipients for 2 to 4 years, preceded by anti-thymocyte globulin induction.

Findings and caveats of the study: Patients who carried graft-donor T cell macrochimerism also had high graft-versus-host to host-versus-graft clonal ratios in their allografts.

The length of the CDR3 is 15 residues. Germline values: CDR1 PRHDT, CDR2 FYEKMQ (reference sequence). Trimming stripped 5 bases from V and 8 bases from J, with 18 bases between. The input for sequencing was unstimulated CD4+ T cells sorted from spleen or lymph node cells, taken before transplant. This TCR was recovered from a human donor who was the organ donor for an intestinal transplant. V usage is TRBV13 and J usage is TRBJ1-4; the D gene is possibly TRBD1 (5 bases). The CDR3 DNA is TGTGCCAGCAGCACTTGGACGGGGGGTGAAGAAAAACTGTTTTTT. Its protein is CASSTWTGGEEKLFF.